This T cell receptor beta chain was identified in a study of cytomegalovirus exposure and HLA in healthy donors. For the study at large: The 120 or so validation repertoires were produced on the same platform as the roughly 690 repertoires of the first cohort. This was reported in a later analysis.

About this clone: What it binds is not known.

Only in-frame clones appear in the TCRdb table, and some are missing; sequencing was by immunoSEQ multiplex PCR. The sample has more than 250,000 clones; roughly 87% are singletons. Germline V gene data show CDR1 as SGHAT and CDR2 as FQNNGV. This CDR3 has 14 amino acids. The V end was cut by 2 bases, the J end by 7 bases, with 9 bases between. Study conclusions and caveats: It was reportedly the case that the classifier diagnosed cytomegalovirus status with high specificity and sensitivity. Associated with cytomegalovirus, according to the listing, were some 150 TCR beta chains.

The sequence derives from a woman in her 30s in good health and CMV-seropositive. This rearrangement joins TRBV11-2 to TRBJ1-6; no definite D call. Specimen: PBMCs. The CDR3 nucleotides read TGTGCCAGCAGCTTAATTCCGGAAAATTCACCCCTCCACTTT. It codes for CASSLIPENSPLHF.